Listed below are T cell receptor beta chains from one sample, sequenced in a study of CD4 T cells in lung cancer. Assay used: immunoSEQ multiplex PCR; TCRdb lists only in-frame clones, some missing. Here the sample spans approximately 1,800 clones, about three quarters being singletons. The antigens for these receptors are not known. The specimen sequenced was a CD4+ T cell line or clone grown in culture. These receptor sequences come from a woman aged 60-75 years with non-small cell lung cancer. Some clones in this sample may be carry-over from other donors' samples. The CDR3 runs from the conserved cysteine through the conserved F or W. D genes are given only for firm matches. Rows give clone size only sometimes, using once, few, many, or a class for an expanded clone.

.,TRBJ2-1,.,TRBV6-5,TGTGCCAGCAGCCCCGACACGAATGAGCAGTTCTTC,CASSPDTNEQFF
TRBD2,TRBJ2-1,.,TRBV19,TGTGCCAGTAGTAGGACTAGCGGGCAATACAATGAGCAGTTCTTC,CASSRTSGQYNEQFF
TRBD1,TRBJ1-1,few,TRBV5-4,TGTGCCAGCAGCTTCGACAGGGGATTGAGCACTGAAGCTTTCTTT,CASSFDRGLSTEAFF
.,TRBJ2-3,.,TRBV5-4,TGTGCCAGCAGCTCCCTTCTCACCAGGGGCCCGAGCGCAGATACGCAGTATTTT,CASSSLLTRGPSADTQYF
.,TRBJ2-1,.,TRBV5-6,TGTGCCAGCAGCTTGGAGTTCCGCTCCAATGAGCAGTTCTTC,CASSLEFRSNEQFF
.,TRBJ2-5,.,TRBV19,TGTGCCAGTAGTATTAGTGAGGTAGAGACCCAGTACTTC,CASSISEVETQYF
TRBD1,TRBJ2-7,.,TRBV18,TGTGCCAGCTCAATACAGGGGGGCCACGAGCAGTACTTC,CASSIQGGHEQYF
.,TRBJ1-2,.,TRBV18,TGTGCCAGCTCACCACCGGAACGGATCTATGGCTACACCTTC,CASSPPERIYGYTF
.,TRBJ1-1,.,TRBV7-8,TGTGCCAGCAGCTTAGAACAGGGAATCATGAACACTGAAGCTTTCTTT,CASSLEQGIMNTEAFF
.,TRBJ1-2,.,TRBV6-5,TGTGCCAGCAATTCGGGACCCAACCACTACACCTTC,CASNSGPNHYTF
.,TRBJ1-4,.,TRBV7-2,TGTGCCAGCAGCTTCGGTGCAACTAATGAAAAACTGTTTTTT,CASSFGATNEKLFF
.,TRBJ1-4,.,TRBV29-1,TGCAGCGCAGGGGAAAGGGGTCAGCCTAATGAAAAACTGTTTTTT,CSAGERGQPNEKLFF
.,TRBJ2-5,few,TRBV7-6,TGTGCCAGCAGACTATTGGAGGGAGAGACCCAGTACTTC,CASRLLEGETQYF
TRBD1,TRBJ1-2,.,TRBV11-2,TGTGCCAGCAGCCCCAACTTGGACAGGGGATTTGGCTACACCTTC,CASSPNLDRGFGYTF
TRBD1,TRBJ1-2,.,TRBV5-6,TGTGCCAGCAGCCGCCTGGGGGGACAGGACTTGGATTACACCTTC,CASSRLGGQDLDYTF
.,TRBJ2-5,.,TRBV4-1,TGCGCCAGCAGCCCCTCGAATCGCGAGTTCGGAGAGACCCAGTACTTC,CASSPSNREFGETQYF
TRBD1,TRBJ1-3,.,TRBV9,TGTGCCAGTTCAGTAACAGGGGGCTCTGGAAACACCATATATTTT,CASSVTGGSGNTIYF
.,TRBJ1-4,.,TRBV15,TGTGCCACCGCGGGCGGGGCCTATGAAAAACTGTTTTTT,CATAGGAYEKLFF
TRBD1,TRBJ2-2,.,TRBV5-6,TGTGCCAGCAGCCCCGGGACAGGCATTAACACCGGGGAGCTGTTTTTT,CASSPGTGINTGELFF
.,TRBJ2-5,few,TRBV4-1,TGCGCCAGCAGCCCCGAGGACAGTTCCAGGGAGACCCAGTACTTC,CASSPEDSSRETQYF
TRBD1,TRBJ1-2,few,TRBV4-1,TGCGCCAGCAGCCAATGGACAGGGGGCGATGGCTACACCTTC,CASSQWTGGDGYTF
.,TRBJ1-5,.,TRBV6-5,TGTGCCAGCAGTTACTTAGGTAGCAATCAGCCCCAGCATTTT,CASSYLGSNQPQHF
.,TRBJ2-2,.,TRBV5-4,TGTGCCAGCAGCTTGAGGCAGGGTGCCGGGGAGCTGTTTTTT,CASSLRQGAGELFF
.,TRBJ2-7,.,TRBV30,TGTGCCTGGAGAGATGAATACGAGCAGTACTTC,CAWRDEYEQYF
TRBD1,TRBJ1-2,.,TRBV19,TGTGCCAGTAGTACAACCCCGGGACAGGGTATGCGTGGCTACACCTTC,CASSTTPGQGMRGYTF
TRBD2,TRBJ2-5,few,TRBV19,TGTGCCAGTAGTATGACTAGCGGGAGTTTCGAGACCCAGTACTTC,CASSMTSGSFETQYF
.,TRBJ1-6,.,TRBV28,TGTGCCAGCAGTTTTCAGGGTTATAATTCACCCCTCCACTTT,CASSFQGYNSPLHF
TRBD2,TRBJ2-1,.,TRBV18,TGTGCCAGCTCACTGGCTAGCGGGAGCTCCTACAATGAGCAGTTCTTC,CASSLASGSSYNEQFF
.,TRBJ1-2,.,TRBV4-3,TGCGCCAGCAGCCAAGATAGCCAGGGGTGGGGTAATGGCTACACCTTC,CASSQDSQGWGNGYTF
.,TRBJ1-3,.,TRBV2,TGTGCCAGCAGAATCGAAATTGGAAACACCATATATTTT,CASRIEIGNTIYF
.,TRBJ2-7,once,TRBV30,TGTGCCTGTATTTGGGGCCGGACCTACGAGCAGTACTTC,CACIWGRTYEQYF
.,TRBJ2-5,.,TRBV18,TGTGCCAGCTCACCCCTCACTCCGGGACAAAGCATCCAAGAGACCCAGTACTTC,CASSPLTPGQSIQETQYF
.,TRBJ2-7,.,TRBV6-6,TGTGCCAGCAGTTCCCTCCGGGGAGGGCAGTACTTC,CASSSLRGGQYF